Sequencing of this T cell receptor beta chain was carried out in a study of T-cell memory formation after mild COVID-19 (dated by TCRdb to the early 2020s). About the full investigation: Most TCR sequence clusters were specific to one of the two donors. The cohort comprised two young, previously healthy adult volunteers, one female and one male. T-cell clones expanding and contracting after mild COVID-19 in two donors were tracked by longitudinal TCRalpha and TCRbeta repertoire sequencing.

There are a few counts of this clonotype. What this receptor recognizes is not known. No much larger clone exists at a distance of one base, and base qualities are not known. Ficoll-Paque density gradient centrifugation was used to isolate PBMCs. The paper's findings and limits, for the study overall: The detection of some responding clones in pre-infection memory suggests that pre-existing cross-reactive memory T cells joined the SARS-CoV-2 response. Clones that contracted from day 15 to 85 showed balanced CD4/CD8 phenotypes, whereas a second wave of clones that expanded from day 15 to 37 leaned towards CD4+. Only a couple of mild cases were covered in the study, and larger cohorts including severe cases with pre-infection samples were considered necessary. Contracting CD4+ clones were located mainly in the CM and EM memory subsets, whereas CD8+ clones were found to be enriched in EMRA. SARS-CoV-2 specificity was not confirmed for the second-wave clones peaking on day 37.

The sequencer was an Illumina NovaSeq 6000. TCRalpha and TCRbeta cDNA libraries were constructed by 5'RACE with constant-segment primers, with sample barcodes and unique molecular identifiers being introduced. RNA was extracted from every sample with Trizol reagent. Libraries were amplified in two PCR steps, with a second sample barcode and Illumina TruSeq adapters added in the second step. The libraries were sequenced on an Illumina NovaSeq using 2 x 150 bp paired-end reads. The paper's data handling went like this. Demultiplexing of reads and collapsing into UMI-guided consensus sequences were performed with migec v1.2.7. Using mixcr v2.1.11, the UMI consensuses were aligned to TRA and TRB V and J templates and assembled into clonotypes. A clonotype was counted as expanded or contracted only if both edgeR and NoisET called the change significant, with noise models trained on biological replicates. edgeR calls used a false discovery rate-adjusted p below 0.01 and a log2 fold-change threshold of 1. As an exploratory analysis of dynamics, max-normalized trajectories of the 1000 most abundant clonotypes were examined by PCA with hierarchical clustering. Each responding clone was given a CD4 or CD8 phenotype based on the CD4+ and CD8+ repertoires, which had been sequenced separately. TCRdb reworked the public reads: Q25 trimming with fastp, MiXCR clone assembly, productive beta chains retained. Rows are unified per CDR3 protein, each entry keeping the most common DNA and genes. V and J calls and clone size were set by TCRdb, not the authors. Across this sample there are about half a million distinct CDR3 sequences, with about 20% seen only once. 9% to 15% of the sample is in the top ten clones.

From cysteine to phenylalanine, the CDR3 is 14 amino acids long. Here the CDR3 DNA is all that survives: 42 bases in frame from base 1. V gives up 1 base and J gives up 1 base, and the segment between their germline ends measures 9 bases. Per the germline V gene (reference sequence), GTSNPN is the CDR1 and SVGIG is the CDR2. The chain employs TRBV30 and TRBJ2-3, and the D gene may be TRBD1, 5 bases matching. Source material: PBMCs or a T cell subset sorted from them (not recorded which). This clonotype was obtained from an adult woman who had mild COVID-19 (a few samples of this study predate the infection). The sample titles of this study are shuffled in the database, so cell type and time point are left out; the donor was told from shared clones. The CDR3: CAWSEGVGTDTQYF. The DNA sequence is as follows: TGTGCCTGGAGTGAAGGGGTGGGCACAGATACGCAGTATTTT.